The 26 T cell receptor beta chains below come from one sample, sequenced in a study of blood T cell repertoires in COVID-19. Data came from immunoSEQ multiplex PCR; TCRdb stores just in-frame clones and leaves some out. The sample holds hundreds of thousands of clones, more than 80% seen once. Specimen: peripheral blood. The receptors originated from a woman younger than 45 with active or convalescent COVID-19.

This CDR3 is CASSLAPGLAGGKNTGELFF. The CDR3, as DNA: TGCGCCAGCAGCTTGGCCCCGGGACTAGCGGGAGGGAAGAACACCGGGGAGCTGTTTTTT. This chain uses TRBV5-1 with TRBJ2-2, with 16 bases lining up with TRBD2. Looked up from germline, CDR1 is SGHRS and CDR2 is YFSETQ. With V trimmed by 0 bases and J by 1 base, 6 bases remained unmatched. The CDR3 covers 20 residues.

The chain carries TRBV7-6 and TRBJ2-2, with 14 bases matching TRBD2. This CDR3 comprises 16 residues. CDR1 SGHVS and CDR2 FNYEAQ come from the germline V gene. Trimming at V came to 5 bases and at J to 7 bases, leaving 6 bases not matched to a gene. The CDR3: CASSKGTSGRGGELFF. The CDR3 DNA reads TGTGCCAGCAGCAAAGGGACTAGCGGGAGAGGCGGGGAGCTGTTTTTT.

About this clone: The junction and the germline gene differ at one end; a read error may be behind it. The rearrangement links TRBV3-1 (or the pseudogene TRBV3-2) to TRBJ2-7; 9 bases match TRBD2. The CDR3 has 12 residues. Germline assignment: CDR1 LGHDT and CDR2 YNNKEL (reference sequence). CDR3 in DNA: TGTGCCAGCAGACAAGCGGGGGGTAAGCAGTACTTC. This sequence encodes CASRQAGGKQYF.

This clone came up a few times. This CDR3 is also generated by other DNA sequences in the sample. The rearrangement links TRBV28 to TRBJ1-5; TRBD1 is a possible D gene (5 bases). This CDR3 is 14 amino acids long. V was pared by 6 bases and J by 2 bases, with 11 bases between. Germline V CDR1 and CDR2: MDHEN, SYDVKM. In nucleotides, the CDR3 is TGTGCCAGCAGCCTAACAGGAGGCAATCAGCCCCAGCATTTT. The encoded protein is CASSLTGGNQPQHF.

A word on this clone: Other DNA sequences in this sample translate to the same CDR3. The chain couples TRBV19 to TRBJ1-1, with TRBD1 matching 8 bases. CDR1 is LNHDA and CDR2 is SQIVND in the germline V gene (reference sequence). This CDR3 region has 15 residues. V lost 5 bases to trimming and J lost 1 base; unmatched junction nucleotides: 6. The CDR3 loop is CASSPRTGKNTEAFF. CDR3 coding DNA: TGTGCCAGTAGTCCCCGGACAGGGAAGAACACTGAAGCTTTCTTT.

J is TRBJ2-7 and V is TRBV5-1; TRBD1 is a possible D gene (5 bases). Germline V gene sequence: CDR1 SGHRS, CDR2 YFSETQ. The CDR3 covers 15 residues. Trimming cost V 0 bases and J 4 bases, with 14 bases left between them. The CDR3 region is CASSLETQGMYEQYF. In DNA form, the CDR3 reads TGCGCCAGCAGCTTGGAAACGCAGGGAATGTACGAGCAGTACTTC.

V usage is TRBV19 and J usage is TRBJ2-7; tentatively, D is TRBD2 (6 bases). V was pared by 2 bases and J by 6 bases, with 14 bases between. CDR1 and CDR2 from the germline V gene are LNHDA and SQIVND (reference sequence). The CDR3 has 14 residues. The CDR3 loop reads CASSILGFGSEQYF. The DNA for the CDR3 is TGTGCCAGTAGTATATTGGGATTCGGGAGCGAGCAGTACTTC.

CDR3 bases: TGTGCCAGCAGCGGGACTAGCGGGGGCCAAGAGACCCAGTACTTC. Translating it yields CASSGTSGGQETQYF. The chain joins TRBV2 to TRBJ2-5, with 14 bases that match TRBD2. The J segment lost 1 base and the V segment lost 6 bases, leaving 1 base of the junction unmatched. Per the germline V gene, CDR1 is SNHLY and CDR2 is FYNNEI. The CDR3 is 15 amino acids.

This clone was counted a single time. The V call is TRBV7-6, the J call TRBJ1-1, with D maybe TRBD1 (6 bases). Germline CDR1 is SGHVS and CDR2 is FNYEAQ. Trimming shortened V by 5 bases and J by 1 base, and 20 bases separated the two germline ends. The CDR3 has 17 residues. The CDR3 bases are TGTGCCAGCAGCCAAATCCGGGACACACAAAAGAACACTGAAGCTTTCTTT. Amino acids: CASSQIRDTQKNTEAFF.

This clone was seen a single time. V usage is TRBV10-3 and J usage is TRBJ2-5, with 12 bases fitting TRBD1. This CDR3 spans 15 amino acids. Germline CDR1 is ENHRY and CDR2 is SYGVKD. V gave up 3 bases and J gave up 5 bases; unmatched junction bases: 4. CDR3 DNA sequence: TGTGCCATCAGTGAAGGGACAGGGGGCAGGGAGACCCAGTACTTC. This translates into CAISEGTGGRETQYF.

The genes are TRBV19 and TRBJ1-5; possibly TRBD1 for D (6 bases). Looked up from germline, CDR1 is LNHDA and CDR2 is SQIVND (reference sequence). The CDR3 is 14 residues long. Trimming stripped 3 bases from V and 7 bases from J, with 13 bases between. CDR3 sequence reads: CASSIGLGAQPQHF. CDR3 sequence (DNA): TGTGCCAGTAGTATTGGGTTGGGGGCACAGCCCCAGCATTTT.

V gene TRBV19 combines with J gene TRBJ2-6; 9 nucleotides line up with TRBD2. There are 20 residues in the CDR3. Germline CDR1 is LNHDA and CDR2 is SQIVND (reference sequence). Germline trimming cut 1 base from V and 0 bases from J; bases unmatched to any gene: 10. DNA of the CDR3: TGTGCCAGTAGTATAGTTTGGGAGCGGGGGGTCAGCTCTGGGGCCAACGTCCTGACTTTC. It yields the protein CASSIVWERGVSSGANVLTF.

This CDR3 is CASKLSSALLETDTQYF. In DNA, the CDR3 is TGTGCCAGTAAATTGTCTAGCGCCCTACTTGAGACAGATACGCAGTATTTT. This rearrangement joins TRBV19 to TRBJ2-3; D is possibly TRBD2 (6 bases). Germline V CDR1 and CDR2: LNHDA, SQIVND (reference sequence). The CDR3 consists of 17 residues. Trimming stripped 7 bases from V and 3 bases from J, with 23 bases between.

The chain is built from TRBV7-9 and TRBJ1-6, with D unclear. This CDR3 has 14 amino acids. Germline V gene sequence: CDR1 SEHNR, CDR2 FQNEAQ (reference sequence). V lost 5 bases and J 3 bases, leaving 8 bases between the germline ends. The CDR3 nucleotides read TGTGCCAGCAGCCCCCGGGACTATAATTCACCCCTCCACTTT. Amino acids: CASSPRDYNSPLHF.

The J gene is TRBJ1-1, the V gene TRBV5-6; D possibly corresponds to TRBD1 (6 bases). Germline values: CDR1 SGHDT, CDR2 YYEEEE. The CDR3 loop spans 16 amino acids. Trimming removed 3 bases from V and 1 base from J, with 16 bases in between. The CDR3 region is CASSWYRVGGNTEAFF. The CDR3 nucleotides are TGTGCCAGCAGCTGGTACAGGGTAGGTGGGAACACTGAAGCTTTCTTT. Based on the CDR3 plus reference TRBV5-6 and TRBJ1-1, the full variable domain is DAGVTQSPTHLIKTRGQQVTLRCSPKSGHDTVSWYQQALGQGPQFIFQYYEEEERQRGNFPDRFSGHQFPNYSSELNVNALLLGDSALYLCASSWYRVGGNTEAFFGQGTRLTVV.

There are a few counts of this clone. J is TRBJ2-7 and V is TRBV7-9; the match to TRBD1 covers 11 bases. J gave up 2 bases and V 5 bases, and 17 bases lay outside the gene matches. The germline V gene has CDR1 SEHNR and CDR2 FQNEAQ (reference sequence). CDR3 length: 19 amino acids. CDR3 amino acids: CASSKEGGGTGGNPYEQYF. CDR3 nucleotides: TGTGCCAGCAGCAAAGAGGGAGGTGGGACAGGGGGAAACCCCTACGAGCAGTACTTC.

CDR3 region: CASSMNWGGDQPQHF. The DNA for the CDR3 is TGTGCCAGTAGTATGAATTGGGGCGGTGATCAGCCCCAGCATTTT. The V and J genes are TRBV19 and TRBJ1-5; D might be TRBD1 (5 bases). The germline V gene has CDR1 LNHDA and CDR2 SQIVND (reference sequence). V was clipped by 3 bases and J by 5 bases, with 14 bases between them. The CDR3 extends over 15 amino acids.

This chain uses TRBV28 with TRBJ2-4; 11 bases are a match to TRBD2. From germline, CDR1 is MDHEN and CDR2 SYDVKM. Trimming removed 2 bases from V and 4 bases from J; junction bases left unmatched: 16. CDR3 length equals 20 residues. The CDR3 protein is CASSLNRWALAGETKNIQYF. CDR3 nucleotides: TGTGCCAGCAGTTTAAACCGGTGGGCACTAGCGGGAGAGACAAAAAACATTCAGTACTTC. The full variable domain, completed using reference TRBV28 and TRBJ2-4, is DVKVTQSSRYLVKRTGEKVFLECVQDMDHENMFWYRQDPGLGLRLIYFSYDVKMKEKGDIPEGYSVSREKKERFSLILESASTNQTSMYLCASSLNRWALAGETKNIQYFGAGTRLSVL.

Details on this clone: This same CDR3 is encoded by further DNA sequences in the sample. The V call is TRBV27, the J call TRBJ2-7; 7 bases fit TRBD2. Germline V gene sequence: CDR1 MNHEY, CDR2 SMNVEV (reference sequence). The CDR3 sequence is 14 residues long. V dropped 2 bases and J dropped 4; count of bases not matched to a gene: 5. CDR3 loop: CASSLSPSGYEQYF. The CDR3, as DNA: TGTGCCAGCAGTTTAAGCCCTAGCGGTTACGAGCAGTACTTC.

The chain couples TRBV6-5 to TRBJ1-3; D is unresolved. The CDR3 consists of 13 residues. Germline CDR1 and CDR2: MNHEY and SVGAGI. With 7 bases removed from V and 1 base from J, the gap between germline ends came to 8 bases. The CDR3 nucleotides are TGTGCCAGCATCGGGTTATCTGGAAACACCATATATTTT. This translates into CASIGLSGNTIYF.

The rearrangement uses TRBV10-2 and TRBJ1-1, with TRBD1 as a possible D gene (5 bases). Germline CDR1 and CDR2: WSHSY and SAAADI. The V gene lost 5 bases and the J gene lost 1 base, with 11 bases spanning the gap. CDR3 length: 14 amino acids. CDR3 loop: CASSRGKGNTEAFF. In DNA, the CDR3 is TGCGCCAGCAGTAGGGGTAAAGGGAACACTGAAGCTTTCTTT.

The J gene is TRBJ2-1, the V gene TRBV7-9; D might be TRBD2 (5 bases). Trimming took 1 base from V and 4 from J, leaving 14 bases between them. Per the germline V gene, CDR1 is SEHNR and CDR2 is FQNEAQ (reference sequence). The CDR3 is made up of 16 amino acids. The CDR3 nucleotides read TGTGCCAGCAGCTTAGGGGGAGTCCTGGTATACAATGAGCAGTTCTTC. Encoded protein: CASSLGGVLVYNEQFF.

The J gene is TRBJ2-1, the V gene TRBV6-5, with 10 bases fitting TRBD2. There are 14 residues in the CDR3. The V gene end was trimmed by 5 bases and the J gene end by 10 bases; junction bases not matched to a gene: 8. CDR1 is MNHEY and CDR2 is SVGAGI in the germline V gene. The CDR3 nucleotides are TGTGCCAGCAGTCCCAGCGGGAGGGCCGGGGAGCAGTTCTTC. This sequence encodes CASSPSGRAGEQFF.

This clone was observed once. The chain employs TRBV14 and TRBJ1-1, with D perhaps matching TRBD1 (5 bases). Germline V gives CDR1 SGHDN, CDR2 FVKESK. The V and J ends lost 2 bases and 5 bases respectively, with 9 bases between them. CDR3 length equals 13 residues. CDR3 residues: CASSQWPGTEAFF. CDR3 nucleotide sequence: TGTGCCAGCAGCCAATGGCCAGGGACTGAAGCTTTCTTT.

The CDR3 sequence: CASSIGSVVTGELFF. CDR3 bases: TGTGCCAGTAGTATCGGCAGCGTAGTGACCGGGGAGCTGTTTTTT. The chain has TRBV19 and TRBJ2-2; D is unclear. Trimming took off 3 bases at V and 5 bases at J, with 13 bases between the two ends. The CDR3 extends over 15 amino acids. Germline V gene sequence: CDR1 LNHDA, CDR2 SQIVND (reference sequence).

The V and J genes are TRBV6-2 or TRBV6-3 and TRBJ2-3; TRBD2 agrees at 7 bases. The ends lost 5 bases at V and 10 bases at J; junction bases unmatched: 3. This CDR3 comprises 11 residues. CDR1 and CDR2 from the germline V gene are MNHEY and SVGEGT. Here the CDR3 reads CASSQTSPQYF. CDR3 sequence (DNA): TGTGCCAGCAGTCAGACTAGCCCGCAGTATTTT.